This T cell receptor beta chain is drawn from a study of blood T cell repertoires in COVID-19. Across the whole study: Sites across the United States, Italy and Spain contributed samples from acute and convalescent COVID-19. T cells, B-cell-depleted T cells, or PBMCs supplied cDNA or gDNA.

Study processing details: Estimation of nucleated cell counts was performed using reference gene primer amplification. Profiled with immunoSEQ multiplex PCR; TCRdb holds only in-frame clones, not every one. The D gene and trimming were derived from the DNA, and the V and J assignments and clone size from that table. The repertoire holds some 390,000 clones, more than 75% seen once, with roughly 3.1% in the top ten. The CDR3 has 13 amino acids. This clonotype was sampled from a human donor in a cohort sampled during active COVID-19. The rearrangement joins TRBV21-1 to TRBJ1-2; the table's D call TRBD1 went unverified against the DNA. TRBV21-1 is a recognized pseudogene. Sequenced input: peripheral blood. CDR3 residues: CAGPPDIGSGYTF. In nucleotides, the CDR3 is TGTGCCGGCCCCCCGGACATCGGCTCTGGCTACACCTTC.